The 5 T cell receptor beta chains given below trace back to one sample, sequenced in a study of T cells in Graves' hyperthyroidism and ophthalmopathy. The source material, RNA transcripts, was used to amplify TCR beta CDR3 regions. The HTBI primer set was used in a first-round RT-PCR of the TCR CDR3. TCRdb re-called the multiplex PCR reads with MiXCR, one entry per CDR3 protein. The sample lists hundreds of thousands of distinct CDR3 sequences; about two fifths were seen once. The sample was blood. These receptors all come from a young man with Graves' hyperthyroidism.

V is TRBV30 and J is TRBJ1-1, with D maybe TRBD1 (6 bases). Germline V gives CDR1 GTSNPN, CDR2 SVGIG (reference sequence). Trimming removed 2 bases from V and 0 bases from J, with 10 bases in between. The CDR3 runs 14 residues. The CDR3 DNA reads as TGTGCCTGGAGTCCTAACAGGGTGAACACTGAAGCTTTCTTT. Residues: CAWSPNRVNTEAFF.

This clonotype was detected many times. DNA for the CDR3: TGTGCCATCAGCGCGACGGTGAACACTGAAGCTTTCTTT. It yields the protein CAISATVNTEAFF. The rearrangement links TRBV10-3 to TRBJ1-1; D call uncertain. V lost 6 bases and J 0 bases, leaving 8 bases between the germline ends. The CDR3 spans 13 residues. Looked up from germline, CDR1 is ENHRY and CDR2 is SYGVKD.

The CDR3 DNA reads TGTGCCAGTAGTATTGGGACCCCAGTGGCCTACGAGCAGTACTTC. This encodes CASSIGTPVAYEQYF. The chain carries TRBV19 and TRBJ2-7; D could derive from TRBD1 or TRBD2 (5 bases each). CDR1 LNHDA and CDR2 SQIVND come from the germline V gene (reference sequence). The CDR3 covers 15 residues. The V end was cut by 3 bases, the J end by 2 bases, with 14 bases between.

In its sample, this clonotype was seen a few times. In DNA form, the CDR3 reads TGCGCCAGCAGCCAAGTCGCCGGGACAGGCTATTCACCCCTCCACTTT. Translation gives CASSQVAGTGYSPLHF. V gene TRBV5-1 combines with J gene TRBJ1-6; 8 bases map to TRBD1. The CDR3 consists of 16 residues. V was clipped by 4 bases and J by 8 bases; unmatched bases: 11. The germline gives CDR1 SGHRS, CDR2 YFSETQ.

This clonotype has only a few counts. The chain is built from TRBV7-8 and TRBJ2-5, with a weak D call TRBD2 (6 bases). V was pared by 6 bases and J by 4 bases, with 15 bases between. The CDR3 extends over 14 amino acids. Germline values: CDR1 SGHVS, CDR2 FQNEAQ. CDR3 in DNA: TGTGCCAGCAGGCCCCCGGGGGTTTCAGAGACCCAGTACTTC. The encoded protein is CASRPPGVSETQYF.